The rows below give T cell receptor beta chains drawn from one sample of a study of cytomegalovirus exposure and HLA in healthy donors. Assay: immunoSEQ multiplex PCR; the TCRdb copy retains only in-frame clones and omits some. The table records around 300,000 clones, roughly 85% of them present only once. The sequenced sample was PBMCs. Every receptor here comes from a woman under 30 in good health and CMV-seronegative. CDR3s include the opening cysteine and the closing phenylalanine or tryptophan. Each record gives: V gene, CDR3 length, CDR3 protein.

>TRBV7-2|16
CASSFDRAGNSYEQYF
>TRBV2|12
CASSGTYGEQYF
>TRBV27|17
CASTKTPGDLSYNEQFF
>TRBV7-8|17
CASSLSRSSGRLNEQFF
>TRBV19|14
CASRTRDRATEAFF
>TRBV19|15
CASSTLSTGWETQYF
>TRBV10-2|12
CASTPGTYEQYF
>TRBV10-3|16
CAISGVGQGSTDTQYF
>TRBV19|15
CASSIQGAGTGELFF
>TRBV5-1|14
CASSPGTGAYEQYF
>TRBV5-1|16
CASSLANRRVTDTQYF
>TRBV19|17
CASSIRTSGSEAYEQYF
>TRBV5-1|19
CASSLPLAREDKTYNEQFF
>TRBV7-2|12
CASSFPEYEQYF
>TRBV5-6|14
CASSLGTGGYEQYF
>TRBV29-1|13
CSVDQGPGQPQHF
>TRBV28|13
CASQQGDSYEQYF
>TRBV5-6|15
CASSSAYRGVQPQHF
>TRBV7-6|14
CASSSPDKTNEQFF
>TRBV19|14
CASRPQGAGSPLHF
>TRBV6-1|15
CASSESGQGFYEQYF
>TRBV30|11
CAWTTGEKLFF
>TRBV19|14
CASSGNWAHNEQFF
>TRBV4-3|15
CASSQDGHGTYEQYF
>TRBV5-1|15
CASSLRGGQQETQYF
>TRBV5-6|15
CASTIGGQGVYGYTF
>TRBV5-1|14
CASSRSGGNQPQHF
>TRBV6-4|18
CASSDRLILRQGNTEAFF
>TRBV5-5|15
CASSLVGTRDYEQYF
>TRBV11-2|11
CASSSEETQYF
>TRBV9|13
CASRRSEAGELFF
>TRBV18|14
CASSRAGVPREQYF